This is a list of T cell receptor beta chains from one sample in a study of shared clonotypes between healthy human individuals. This table comes from immunoSEQ multiplex PCR, and its TCRdb copy is limited to in-frame clones, with some not included. The profile shows 180,000 or so clones, roughly 91% of them singletons. Sequencing was done on a sample of naive CD4+ T cells sorted from blood. These receptors were collected from a woman aged 25 to 39 in good health. CDR3s include the opening cysteine and the closing phenylalanine or tryptophan. The order of the fields is J gene, clone size, V gene, D gene, CDR3 length, CDR3 DNA, CDR3 protein. D genes are given only for firm matches. Some rows have no size entry. The others give once, few or many, or a class for an expanded clone.

TRBJ1-1	NA	TRBV29-1	NA	14	TGCAGCGCCGGCGACAGCAATATGAACACTGAAGCTTTCTTT	CSAGDSNMNTEAFF
TRBJ2-2	NA	TRBV9	NA	15	TGTGCCAGCAGCGCGCGCCCAGGGGACACCGGGGAGCTGTTTTTT	CASSARPGDTGELFF
TRBJ2-7	NA	TRBV6-6	TRBD2	15	TGTGCCAGCACCCCCCGGCTAGCGGACGCCTACGAGCAGTACTTC	CASTPRLADAYEQYF
TRBJ1-1	NA	TRBV7-9	NA	14	TGTGCCAGCAGCACCGGGGTGGCTCGGCCTGAAGCTTTCTTT	CASSTGVARPEAFF
TRBJ2-7	NA	TRBV7-2	NA	12	TGTGCCAGCAGCTTATGGGGTTACGAGCAGTACTTC	CASSLWGYEQYF
TRBJ2-7	NA	TRBV29-1	NA	13	TGCAGCGCCGCCAGGGGCCTGGCCTACGAGCAGTACTTC	CSAARGLAYEQYF
TRBJ2-7	NA	TRBV27	TRBD1	14	TGTGCCAGCGGGCGGGACAGGGGGTCCCACGAGCAGTACTTC	CASGRDRGSHEQYF
TRBJ2-5	NA	TRBV30	NA	13	TGTGCCTGGAGTGTACTCTCCCAAGAGACCCAGTACTTC	CAWSVLSQETQYF
TRBJ1-6	NA	TRBV6-5	NA	15	TGTGCCAGCAGTTACTCGGTAACGACTAACTCACCCCTCCACTTT	CASSYSVTTNSPLHF
TRBJ2-3	once	TRBV6-4	TRBD2	15	TGTGCCAGCAGTGAACGGGGGGGGATATCAGATACGCAGTATTTT	CASSERGGISDTQYF
TRBJ1-1	NA	TRBV10-1	NA	13	TGCGCCGGGCATCGGGCGGGGAACACTGAAGCTTTCTTT	CAGHRAGNTEAFF
TRBJ1-2	NA	TRBV28	NA	14	TGTGCCAGCAGTTCCCCCCAGGGAGACTATGGCTACACCTTC	CASSSPQGDYGYTF
TRBJ2-7	NA	TRBV30	TRBD1	16	TGTGCCTGGAGAGGCACCCGGGACAGGGGAGGGTACGAGCAGTACTTC	CAWRGTRDRGGYEQYF
TRBJ2-7	NA	TRBV23-1	NA	17	TGCGCCAGCAGTCAAGCGAGCCTGGGGGGGCTTAGCAACGAGCAGTACTTC	CASSQASLGGLSNEQYF
TRBJ2-7	NA	TRBV28	TRBD1	15	TGTGCCAGCAGTTTAGAAGGGGGCGCATCCTACGAGCAGTACTTC	CASSLEGGASYEQYF
TRBJ1-1	NA	TRBV27	NA	16	TGTGCCAGCAGTCCTTTCGGCGGGACGGCGGGGACTGAAGCTTTCTTT	CASSPFGGTAGTEAFF
TRBJ2-7	NA	TRBV6-5	NA	14	TGTGCCAGCAGCCCCACGTGGCAGAGCATCGAGCAGTACTTC	CASSPTWQSIEQYF
TRBJ1-1	NA	TRBV18	NA	13	TGTGCCAGCTCACCACGGACGAACACTGAAGCTTTCTTT	CASSPRTNTEAFF
TRBJ1-5	NA	TRBV28	TRBD1	15	TGTGCCAGCAGAGAGGGACAGGGAAGAGATCAGCCCCAGCATTTT	CASREGQGRDQPQHF
TRBJ2-3	NA	TRBV4-1	NA	11	TGCGCCAGTAACGAGGCAGATACGCAGTATTTT	CASNEADTQYF
TRBJ2-5	NA	TRBV5-4	TRBD1	15	TGTGCCAGCAGCCTACCGACAGGGGATGCAGAGACCCAGTACTTC	CASSLPTGDAETQYF
TRBJ1-3	NA	TRBV25-1	NA	17	TGTGCCAGCAGTGCCCATGGGGGCCAGGTCTCTGGAAACACCATATATTTT	CASSAHGGQVSGNTIYF
TRBJ2-7	NA	TRBV7-2	TRBD2	12	TGTGCCAGCAGCTTAGTATCGAGCGGGAGAATTTTC	CASSLVSSGRIF
TRBJ1-1	NA	TRBV25-1	NA	14	TGTGCCAGCAGTCTACCGGAAGTGGGAACTGAAGCTTTCTTT	CASSLPEVGTEAFF
TRBJ1-1	NA	TRBV19	NA	13	TGTGCCAGTAGTATCTTTTTGAGCACTGAAGCTTTCTTT	CASSIFLSTEAFF
TRBJ1-2	NA	TRBV6-1	NA	17	TGTGCCAGCAGTGAAGTGTCAGGGGAGGGAGCTAACTATGGCTACACCTTC	CASSEVSGEGANYGYTF
TRBJ2-7	NA	TRBV6-1	TRBD1	14	TGTGCCAGCAGTACTAACAGGGGCGAATACGAGCAGTACTTC	CASSTNRGEYEQYF
TRBJ1-5	NA	TRBV21-1	NA	16	TGTGCCAGCAGCACTGTGCTACATTGGCATCATCAGCCCCAGCATTTT	CASSTVLHWHHQPQHF
TRBJ2-7	NA	TRBV28	NA	16	TGTGCCAGCAGTTTAGAACCAGGGAAAAGGTCCTACGAGCAGTACTTC	CASSLEPGKRSYEQYF
TRBJ1-2	once	TRBV6-5	NA	14	TGTGCCAGCAGTTACTCGCAGGCCAACTATGGCTACACCTTC	CASSYSQANYGYTF
TRBJ2-7	NA	TRBV28	NA	15	TGTGCCAGCAGTTTAGCCACACCCACGGAGGACGAGCAGTACTTC	CASSLATPTEDEQYF
TRBJ2-2	NA	TRBV5-1	NA	15	TGCGCCAGCAGCGACATCAGTTCCGGACGAAGGGAGCTGTTTTTT	CASSDISSGRRELFF
TRBJ2-1	NA	TRBV11-2	TRBD2	15	TGTGCCAGCAGCACCCCAGCGGGAGTCGGCAATGAGCAGTTCTTC	CASSTPAGVGNEQFF
TRBJ2-3	NA	TRBV4-1	NA	15	TGCGCCAGCAGCCAGTGGGGCAGTCCCACAGATACGCAGTATTTT	CASSQWGSPTDTQYF
TRBJ2-7	NA	TRBV6-6	TRBD2	16	TGTGCCAGCAGTTACTCCGACGGGGGGAAACAGTACGAGCAGTACTTC	CASSYSDGGKQYEQYF
TRBJ2-7	NA	TRBV2	NA	14	TGTGCCAGCAGTGAACTGGGCGGTTACTACGAGCAGTACTTC	CASSELGGYYEQYF
TRBJ2-7	NA	TRBV18	TRBD2	20	TGTGCCAGCTCACCGATCATATCATGGACTAGCGGGAGCTCCGTCTACGAGCAGTACTTC	CASSPIISWTSGSSVYEQYF
TRBJ2-7	NA	TRBV2	TRBD2	16	TGTGCCAGCAGGACCAGAGAAGCTAGCGGGAGGGCCGAGCAGTACTTC	CASRTREASGRAEQYF
TRBJ2-5	NA	TRBV5-1	TRBD1	17	TGCGCCAGCAGCTTGGTAGTTGGGGGACAGGGGAGAGAGACCCAGTACTTC	CASSLVVGGQGRETQYF
TRBJ2-7	NA	TRBV5-1	TRBD2	17	TGCGCCAGCAGCTTGGGCCCCTTAACTAGCGGGTCCTACGAGCAGTACTTC	CASSLGPLTSGSYEQYF